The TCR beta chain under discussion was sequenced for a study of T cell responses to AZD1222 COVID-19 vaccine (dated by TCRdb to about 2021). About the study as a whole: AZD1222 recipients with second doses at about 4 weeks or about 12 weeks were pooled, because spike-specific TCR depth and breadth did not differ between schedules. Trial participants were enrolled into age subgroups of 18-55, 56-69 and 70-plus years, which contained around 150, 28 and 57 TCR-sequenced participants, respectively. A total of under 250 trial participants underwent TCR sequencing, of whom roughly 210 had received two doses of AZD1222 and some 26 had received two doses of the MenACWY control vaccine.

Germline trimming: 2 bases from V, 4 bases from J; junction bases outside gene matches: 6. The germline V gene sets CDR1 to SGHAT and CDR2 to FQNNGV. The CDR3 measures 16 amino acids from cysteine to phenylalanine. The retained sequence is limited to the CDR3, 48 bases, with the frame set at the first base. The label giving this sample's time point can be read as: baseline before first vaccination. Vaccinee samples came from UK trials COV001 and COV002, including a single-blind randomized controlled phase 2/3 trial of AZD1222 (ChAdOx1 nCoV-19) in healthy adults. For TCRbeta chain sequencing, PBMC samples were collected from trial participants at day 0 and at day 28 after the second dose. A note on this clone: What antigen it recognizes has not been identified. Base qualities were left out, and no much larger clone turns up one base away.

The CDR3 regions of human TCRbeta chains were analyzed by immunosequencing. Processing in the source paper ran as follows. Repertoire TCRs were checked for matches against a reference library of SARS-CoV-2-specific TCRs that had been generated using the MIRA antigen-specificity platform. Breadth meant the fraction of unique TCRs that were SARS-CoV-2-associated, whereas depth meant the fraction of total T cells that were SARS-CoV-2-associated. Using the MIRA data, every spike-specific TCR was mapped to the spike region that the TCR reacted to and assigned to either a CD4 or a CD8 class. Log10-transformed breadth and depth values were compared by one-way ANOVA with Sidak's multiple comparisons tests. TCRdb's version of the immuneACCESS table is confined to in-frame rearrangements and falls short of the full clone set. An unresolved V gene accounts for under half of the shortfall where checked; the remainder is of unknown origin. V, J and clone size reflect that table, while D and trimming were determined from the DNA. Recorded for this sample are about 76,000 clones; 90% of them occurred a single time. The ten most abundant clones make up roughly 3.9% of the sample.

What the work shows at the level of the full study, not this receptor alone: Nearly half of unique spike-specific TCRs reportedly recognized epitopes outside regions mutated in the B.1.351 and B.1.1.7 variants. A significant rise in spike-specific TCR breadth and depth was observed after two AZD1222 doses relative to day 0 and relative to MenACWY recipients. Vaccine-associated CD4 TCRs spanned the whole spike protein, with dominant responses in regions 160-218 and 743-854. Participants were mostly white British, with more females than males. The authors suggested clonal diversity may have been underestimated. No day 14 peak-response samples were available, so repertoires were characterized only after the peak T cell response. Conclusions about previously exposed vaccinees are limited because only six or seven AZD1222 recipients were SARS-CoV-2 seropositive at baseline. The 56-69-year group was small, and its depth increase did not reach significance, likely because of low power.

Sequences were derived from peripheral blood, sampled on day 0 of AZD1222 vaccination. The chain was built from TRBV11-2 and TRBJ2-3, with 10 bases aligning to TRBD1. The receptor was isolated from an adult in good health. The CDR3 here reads CASSLFLTGGADTQYF. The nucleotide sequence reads TGTGCCAGCAGCTTATTCTTGACAGGGGGCGCAGATACGCAGTATTTT.